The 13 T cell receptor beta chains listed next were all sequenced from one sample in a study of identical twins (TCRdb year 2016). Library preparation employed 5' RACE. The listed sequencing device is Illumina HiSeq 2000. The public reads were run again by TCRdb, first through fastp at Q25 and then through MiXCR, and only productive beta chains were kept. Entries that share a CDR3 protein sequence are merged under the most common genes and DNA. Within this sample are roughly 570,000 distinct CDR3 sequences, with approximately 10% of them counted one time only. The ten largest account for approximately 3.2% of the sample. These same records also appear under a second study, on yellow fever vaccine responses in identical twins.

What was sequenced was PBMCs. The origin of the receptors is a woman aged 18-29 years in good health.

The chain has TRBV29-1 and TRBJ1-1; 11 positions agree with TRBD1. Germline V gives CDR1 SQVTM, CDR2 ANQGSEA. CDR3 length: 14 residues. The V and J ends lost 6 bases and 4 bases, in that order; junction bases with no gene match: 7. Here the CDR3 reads CSVLRDRGSTEAFF. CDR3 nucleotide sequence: TGCAGCGTCCTCCGGGACAGGGGGTCCACTGAAGCTTTCTTT.

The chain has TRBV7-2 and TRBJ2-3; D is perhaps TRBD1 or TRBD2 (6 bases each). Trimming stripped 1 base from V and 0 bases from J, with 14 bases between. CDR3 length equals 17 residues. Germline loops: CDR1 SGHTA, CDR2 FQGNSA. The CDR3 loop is CASSLVFGGTSTDTQYF. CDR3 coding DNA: TGTGCCAGCAGCTTAGTATTCGGGGGCACTAGCACAGATACGCAGTATTTT.

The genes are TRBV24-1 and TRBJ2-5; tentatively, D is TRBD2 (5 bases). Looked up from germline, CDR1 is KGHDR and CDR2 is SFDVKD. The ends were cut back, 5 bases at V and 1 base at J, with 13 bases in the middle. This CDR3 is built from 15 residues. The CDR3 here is CATSAPDSFQETQYF. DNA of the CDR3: TGTGCCACCAGTGCCCCGGACTCTTTCCAAGAGACCCAGTACTTC.

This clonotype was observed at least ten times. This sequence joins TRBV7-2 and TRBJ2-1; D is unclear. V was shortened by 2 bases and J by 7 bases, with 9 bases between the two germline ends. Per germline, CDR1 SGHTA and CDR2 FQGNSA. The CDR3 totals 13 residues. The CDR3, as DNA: TGTGCCAGCAGCTTATTTCTGGGAAATGAGCAGTTCTTC. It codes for CASSLFLGNEQFF.

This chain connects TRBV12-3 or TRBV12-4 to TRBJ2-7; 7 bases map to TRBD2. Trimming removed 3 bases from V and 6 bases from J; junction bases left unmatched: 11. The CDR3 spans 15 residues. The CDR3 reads CASSLASGTPREQYF. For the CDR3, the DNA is TGTGCCAGCAGTTTGGCTAGCGGTACGCCTCGCGAGCAGTACTTC.

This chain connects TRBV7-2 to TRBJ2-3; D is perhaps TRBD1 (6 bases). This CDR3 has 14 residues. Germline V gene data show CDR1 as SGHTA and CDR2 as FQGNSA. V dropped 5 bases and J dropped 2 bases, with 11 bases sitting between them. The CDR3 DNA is TGTGCCAGCAGCCGACAGGAATACACAGATACGCAGTATTTT. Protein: CASSRQEYTDTQYF. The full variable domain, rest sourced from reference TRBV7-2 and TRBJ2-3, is GAGVSQSPSNKVTEKGKDVELRCDPISGHTALYWYRQSLGQGLEFLIYFQGNSAPDKSGLPSDRFSAERTGGSVSTLTIQRTQQEDSAVYLCASSRQEYTDTQYFGPGTRLTVL.

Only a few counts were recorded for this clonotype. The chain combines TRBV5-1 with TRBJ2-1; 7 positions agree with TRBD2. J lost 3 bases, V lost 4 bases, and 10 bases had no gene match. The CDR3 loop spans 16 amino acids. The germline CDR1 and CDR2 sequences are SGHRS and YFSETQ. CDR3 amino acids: CASSLQGSSGYNEQFF. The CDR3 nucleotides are TGCGCCAGCAGCCTTCAAGGGTCTAGCGGCTACAATGAGCAGTTCTTC.

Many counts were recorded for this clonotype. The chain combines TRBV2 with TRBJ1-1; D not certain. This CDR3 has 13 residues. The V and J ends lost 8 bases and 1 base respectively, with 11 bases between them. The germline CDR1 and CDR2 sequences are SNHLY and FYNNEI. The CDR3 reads CASSGRANTEAFF. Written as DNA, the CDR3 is TGTGCCAGCTCCGGTAGGGCGAACACTGAAGCTTTCTTT. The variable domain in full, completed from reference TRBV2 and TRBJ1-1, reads EPEVTQTPSHQVTQMGQEVILRCVPISNHLYFYWYRQILGQKVEFLVSFYNNEISEKSEIFDDQFSVERPDGSNFTLKIRSTKLEDSAMYFCASSGRANTEAFFGQGTRLTVV.

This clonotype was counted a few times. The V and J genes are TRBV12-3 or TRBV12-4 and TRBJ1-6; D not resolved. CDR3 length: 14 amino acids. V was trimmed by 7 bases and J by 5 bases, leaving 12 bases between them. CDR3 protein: CASMRAGDNSPLHF. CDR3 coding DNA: TGTGCCAGCATGAGGGCGGGCGATAATTCACCCCTCCACTTT.

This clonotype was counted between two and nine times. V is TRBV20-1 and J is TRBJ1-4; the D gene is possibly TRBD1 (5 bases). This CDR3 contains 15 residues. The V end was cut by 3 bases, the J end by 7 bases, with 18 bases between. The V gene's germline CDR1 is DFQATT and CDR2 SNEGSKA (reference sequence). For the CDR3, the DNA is TGCAGTGCTAGGACCCCAGCCGCCCAGGGTGAAAAACTGTTTTTT. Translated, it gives CSARTPAAQGEKLFF.

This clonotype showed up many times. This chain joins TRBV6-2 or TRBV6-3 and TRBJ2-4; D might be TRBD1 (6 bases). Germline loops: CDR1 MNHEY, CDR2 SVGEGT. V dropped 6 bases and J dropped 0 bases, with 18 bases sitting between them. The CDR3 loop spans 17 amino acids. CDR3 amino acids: CASSYGTPILAKNIQYF. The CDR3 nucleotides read TGTGCCAGCAGCTACGGGACACCCATTTTAGCCAAAAACATTCAGTACTTC.

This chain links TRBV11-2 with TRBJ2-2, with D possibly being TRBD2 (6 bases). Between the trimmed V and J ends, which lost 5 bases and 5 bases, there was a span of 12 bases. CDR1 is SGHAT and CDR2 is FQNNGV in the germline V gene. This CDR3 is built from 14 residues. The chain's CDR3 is CASSPYGGTGELFF. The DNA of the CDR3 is TGTGCCAGCAGCCCCTATGGGGGGACCGGGGAGCTGTTTTTT.

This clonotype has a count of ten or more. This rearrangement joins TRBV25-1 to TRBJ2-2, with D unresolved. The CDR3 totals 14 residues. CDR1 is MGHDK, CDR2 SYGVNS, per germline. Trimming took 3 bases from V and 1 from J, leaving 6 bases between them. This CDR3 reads CASSDAGNTGELFF. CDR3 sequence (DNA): TGTGCCAGCAGTGATGCCGGGAACACCGGGGAGCTGTTTTTT.